These T cell receptor beta chains were read from a single sample in a study of vaccination and CD4 T cells after COVID-19. A single record per CDR3 protein comes from TCRdb applying MiXCR to the PCR reads. Of under 3,500 distinct CDR3 sequences listed, roughly 24% were seen once; the top ten hold approximately 53%. These receptors are not linked to any known antigen. Source: CD4+ T cells from blood, cultured in vitro, taken after SARS-CoV-2 vaccination. Every receptor here comes from a human donor who had recovered from COVID-19. Each CDR3 is given with its conserved first and last residue. The D gene is left open where the match is weak. Some rows mark clone size as missing; the rest say once, few, many or name a class of expanded clone.

size	J	D	V	CDR3	DNA
NA	TRBJ2-7	TRBD1	TRBV18	CTSSPGTGYFYEQYF	TGTACCAGCTCACCAGGGACAGGGTATTTCTACGAGCAGTACTTC
NA	TRBJ1-3	TRBD1	TRBV7-3	CASSRGQGTGNTIYF	TGTGCCAGCAGCCGGGGACAGGGTACTGGAAACACCATATATTTT
few	TRBJ1-2	NA	TRBV7-8	CASSGAIYGYTF	TGTGCCAGCAGTGGCGCAATCTATGGCTACACCTTC
few	TRBJ2-1	TRBD2	TRBV7-2	CASSLSGAGAYNEQFF	TGTGCCAGCAGCTTAAGCGGAGCGGGGGCATACAATGAGCAGTTCTTC
NA	TRBJ2-6	NA	TRBV19	CASSRSGGGANVLTF	TGTGCCAGTAGTAGGTCAGGTGGTGGGGCCAACGTCCTGACTTTC
NA	TRBJ1-1	NA	TRBV6-5	CASSFQNTEAFF	TGTGCCAGCAGTTTTCAGAACACTGAAGCTTTCTTT
NA	TRBJ2-7	NA	TRBV21-1	CASSSRGGTSGCYEQYF	TGTGCCAGCAGCTCTCGAGGAGGGACTAGCGGCTGCTACGAGCAGTACTTC
NA	TRBJ2-7	NA	TRBV5-6	CASGRLGYEQYF	TGTGCCAGCGGACGCCTAGGTTACGAGCAGTACTTC
NA	TRBJ2-7	NA	TRBV6-2/TRBV6-3	CASSRDGGRGDYEQYF	TGTGCCAGCAGTCGAGATGGCGGGCGGGGAGACTACGAGCAGTACTTC
NA	TRBJ1-2	NA	TRBV6-1	CASSPTGTQGRYGYTF	TGTGCCAGCAGTCCCACCGGGACCCAGGGCCGCTATGGCTACACCTTC
few	TRBJ1-2	NA	TRBV27	CASSLSGQTNYGYTF	TGTGCCAGCAGTTTATCGGGGCAGACCAACTATGGCTACACCTTC
NA	TRBJ2-1	NA	TRBV6-5	CASSYSAGSGYNEQFF	TGTGCCAGCAGTTACTCGGCTGGGTCAGGGTACAATGAGCAGTTCTTC
once	TRBJ2-5	TRBD2	TRBV14	CASSPRTSGFGETQYF	TGTGCCAGCAGCCCCAGGACTAGCGGGTTTGGAGAGACCCAGTACTTC
medium-sized	TRBJ1-2	NA	TRBV7-2	CASSPDGSYGYTF	TGTGCCAGCAGCCCGGACGGATCCTATGGCTACACCTTC
many	TRBJ1-1	NA	TRBV15	CATSQGMNTEAFF	TGTGCCACCTCACAGGGCATGAACACTGAAGCTTTCTTT
NA	TRBJ1-6	NA	TRBV1	CTSSQGALFPYNSPLHF	TGCACCAGCAGCCAAGGCGCCCTCTTTCCGTATAATTCACCCCTCCACTTT
medium-sized	TRBJ2-5	NA	TRBV7-4	CASSLSGVWETQYF	TGTGCCAGCAGCTTATCTGGGGTTTGGGAGACCCAGTACTTC
few	TRBJ2-7	TRBD1	TRBV6-5	CASSWDQGAPYEQYF	TGTGCCAGCAGTTGGGACCAGGGGGCCCCCTACGAGCAGTACTTC
NA	TRBJ1-1	TRBD1	TRBV5-1	CASSLQGEGTEAFF	TGCGCCAGCAGCTTACAGGGGGAGGGAACTGAAGCTTTCTTT
NA	TRBJ1-6	NA	TRBV11-3	CASSRGQGNSPLHF	TGTGCCAGCAGCCGGGGGCAGGGAAATTCACCCCTCCACTTT
NA	TRBJ2-7	NA	TRBV6-1	CASSEKTDFYEQYF	TGTGCCAGCAGTGAAAAAACAGATTTCTACGAGCAGTACTTC
NA	TRBJ2-7	TRBD1	TRBV6-1	CASSTGQGFSYEQYF	TGTGCCAGCAGTACCGGACAGGGGTTCTCCTACGAGCAGTACTTC
NA	TRBJ2-2	NA	TRBV7-3	CASSLPSAGTGELFF	TGTGCCAGCAGCTTACCTAGCGCGGGGACCGGGGAGCTGTTTTTT
NA	TRBJ2-1	NA	TRBV20-1	CSARGRGREYNEQFF	TGCAGTGCTAGAGGCAGGGGAAGGGAATACAATGAGCAGTTCTTC
NA	TRBJ2-1	TRBD1	TRBV10-1	CASIGREAGGFRDEQFF	TGCGCCAGCATCGGCAGGGAGGCAGGGGGCTTTCGGGATGAGCAGTTCTTC
NA	TRBJ2-2	TRBD1	TRBV7-6	CASSPVGQGATGELFF	TGTGCCAGCAGCCCTGTGGGACAGGGGGCGACCGGGGAGCTGTTTTTT
NA	TRBJ1-2	NA	TRBV27	CASSSADYRAGYGYTF	TGTGCCAGCAGTTCAGCGGATTACAGGGCGGGCTATGGCTACACCTTC
few	TRBJ2-5	NA	TRBV10-3	CAISTAEETQYF	TGTGCCATCAGTACTGCGGAAGAGACCCAGTACTTC
NA	TRBJ1-5	TRBD1	TRBV28	CASSHDRGGKYSNQPQHF	TGTGCCAGCAGCCATGACAGGGGAGGGAAATATAGCAATCAGCCCCAGCATTTT
NA	TRBJ1-1	NA	TRBV10-3	CAISEAREAFF	TGTGCCATCAGTGAGGCGCGGGAAGCTTTCTTT
NA	TRBJ1-5	NA	TRBV29-1	CSVREQGDSNQPQHF	TGCAGCGTGAGGGAGCAGGGAGATAGCAATCAGCCCCAGCATTTT
NA	TRBJ1-2	NA	TRBV19	CASSMRALQGYTF	TGTGCCAGTAGTATGAGGGCGTTACAGGGCTACACCTTC
NA	TRBJ2-5	NA	TRBV4-1	CASSHGGGGTGLQETQYF	TGCGCCAGCAGCCATGGGGGGGGCGGGACAGGCCTCCAAGAGACCCAGTACTTC
NA	TRBJ1-6	NA	TRBV6-1	CASSGWGGRGSSPLHF	TGTGCCAGCAGTGGGTGGGGGGGACGGGGTAGTTCACCCCTCCACTTT
few	TRBJ2-3	NA	TRBV7-2	CASSSQGGVADTQYF	TGTGCCAGCAGCTCCCAAGGAGGGGTTGCAGATACGCAGTATTTT
hyperexpanded	TRBJ1-2	TRBD1	TRBV7-9	CASSPGQGNYGYTF	TGTGCCAGCAGCCCAGGACAGGGCAACTATGGCTACACCTTC
NA	TRBJ1-6	NA	TRBV7-2	CASSLAVRSSYNSPLHF	TGTGCCAGCAGCTTAGCGGTCAGGAGCTCCTATAATTCACCCCTCCACTTT
NA	TRBJ2-7	TRBD1	TRBV18	CASSGQGDGYEQYF	TGTGCCAGCTCTGGACAGGGGGATGGCTACGAGCAGTACTTC
few	TRBJ1-2	NA	TRBV14	CASSQDRVGGYTF	TGTGCCAGCAGCCAAGATCGGGTGGGGGGCTACACCTTC
few	TRBJ2-1	NA	TRBV2	CASSRGSSYNEQFF	TGTGCCAGCAGTCGGGGGAGCTCCTACAATGAGCAGTTCTTC
many	TRBJ1-5	NA	TRBV28	CASRRQVTQPQHF	TGTGCCAGCAGGCGACAAGTAACTCAGCCCCAGCATTTT
medium-sized	TRBJ2-7	TRBD1	TRBV6-1	CASSLRDRGVYEQYF	TGTGCCAGCAGCCTCCGGGACAGGGGGGTTTACGAGCAGTACTTC
few	TRBJ2-7	TRBD1	TRBV10-1	CASSGHAGTESEQYF	TGCGCCAGCAGTGGACACGCCGGGACAGAGAGCGAGCAGTACTTC
medium-sized	TRBJ2-5	TRBD2	TRBV7-2	CASSLGTSGGKGTQYF	TGTGCCAGCAGCCTCGGGACTAGCGGGGGGAAGGGGACCCAGTACTTC
many	TRBJ1-1	NA	TRBV20-1	CSAREGSSEAFF	TGCAGTGCGAGGGAGGGATCCTCTGAAGCTTTCTTT
NA	TRBJ2-6	NA	TRBV7-8	CASSLSGRSGANVLTF	TGTGCCAGCAGCTTATCAGGGCGCTCTGGGGCCAACGTCCTGACTTTC
NA	TRBJ2-1	TRBD2	TRBV20-1	CGAQSGGATNEQFF	TGCGGTGCCCAGAGCGGGGGGGCGACCAATGAGCAGTTCTTC
few	TRBJ1-2	TRBD1	TRBV10-3	CAIRGTAHGYTF	TGTGCCATCAGGGGGACAGCCCATGGCTACACCTTC
NA	TRBJ1-6	TRBD1	TRBV28	CASSGRDSNSPLHF	TGTGCCAGCAGCGGACGGGACAGTAATTCACCCCTCCACTTT
NA	TRBJ2-1	TRBD1	TRBV20-1	CSARGRRTGSITDEQFF	TGCAGTGCTAGAGGCAGGAGGACAGGGTCGATTACCGATGAGCAGTTCTTC
NA	TRBJ2-2	NA	TRBV19	CASSPDRELFF	TGTGCCAGTAGTCCCGACAGGGAGCTGTTTTTT
NA	TRBJ1-6	NA	TRBV30	CAWRGDFNSPLHF	TGTGCCTGGAGGGGGGACTTCAATTCACCCCTCCACTTT
NA	TRBJ2-2	NA	TRBV6-4	CASSDFSRGTGELFF	TGTGCCAGCAGTGACTTCTCCAGGGGCACCGGGGAGCTGTTTTTT
NA	TRBJ1-1	NA	TRBV5-4	CASSREVFMNTEAFF	TGTGCCAGCAGCCGGGAGGTGTTCATGAACACTGAAGCTTTCTTT
NA	TRBJ2-7	NA	TRBV20-1	CSARDPLQKGDNYEQYF	TGCAGTGCTAGAGATCCCCTCCAGAAGGGGGACAACTACGAGCAGTACTTC
NA	TRBJ2-1	TRBD2	TRBV4-1	CASSQDWQAGGHEQFF	TGCGCCAGCAGCCAAGATTGGCAAGCGGGGGGGCATGAGCAGTTCTTC
NA	TRBJ1-5	TRBD1	TRBV29-1	CSVMGGGDQPQHF	TGCAGCGTTATGGGAGGGGGCGATCAGCCCCAGCATTTT
NA	TRBJ1-1	NA	TRBV6-1	CASSEDAGSGTEAFF	TGTGCCAGCAGTGAAGATGCAGGGAGCGGCACTGAAGCTTTCTTT
few	TRBJ1-1	NA	TRBV6-1	CASSVEGGGLTEAFF	TGTGCCAGCAGTGTCGAGGGAGGGGGTCTCACTGAAGCTTTCTTT